This T cell receptor beta chain stems from a study of OX40 agonist ivuxolimab in advanced cancers. Whole-study context: In three patients, partial responses were observed, one with hepatocellular carcinoma and two with cutaneous melanoma. Points from the study as a whole: More expanded clones were seen, on average, in CD8+ T cells than in CD4+. Within 6 weeks, CD4+ and CD8+ blood T cells expanded clonally at 0.1 to 3.0 mg/kg.

The CDR3 length is 13 residues. The germline gives CDR1 KGHSH, CDR2 LQKENI. Between the trimmed V and J ends, which lost 3 bases and 3 bases, there was a span of 6 bases. Clones were read by immunoSEQ multiplex PCR, and TCRdb kept only the in-frame ones, dropping some. Of under 150,000 clones listed, 75% to 90% are singletons. Patients were ruled out by autoimmune disease history or systemic immunosuppression. Comments on this clone: What it recognizes is unknown.

This TCR was recovered from an adult with an advanced solid tumor such as melanoma, head and neck, liver or kidney cancer. This chain joins TRBV18 and TRBJ1-5; D is uncertain. The source material was CD4+ or CD8+ T cells sorted from blood, sampled in a trial of the OX40 agonist ivuxolimab. The CDR3 reads CASSPSHNQPQHF. The CDR3 DNA is TGTGCCAGCTCACCTAGTCACAATCAGCCCCAGCATTTT.